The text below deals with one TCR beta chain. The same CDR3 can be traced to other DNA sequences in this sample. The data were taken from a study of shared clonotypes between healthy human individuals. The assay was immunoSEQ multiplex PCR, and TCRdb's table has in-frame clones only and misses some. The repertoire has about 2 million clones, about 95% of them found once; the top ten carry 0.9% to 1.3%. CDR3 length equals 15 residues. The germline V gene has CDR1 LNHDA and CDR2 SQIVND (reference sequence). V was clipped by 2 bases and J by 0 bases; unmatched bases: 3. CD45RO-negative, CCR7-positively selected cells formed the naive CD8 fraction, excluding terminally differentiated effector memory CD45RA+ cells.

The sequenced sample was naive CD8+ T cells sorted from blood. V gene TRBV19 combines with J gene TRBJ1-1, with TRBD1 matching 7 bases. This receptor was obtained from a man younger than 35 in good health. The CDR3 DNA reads TGTGCCAGTAGTATACCACAGGGGATGAACACTGAAGCTTTCTTT. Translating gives CASSIPQGMNTEAFF.